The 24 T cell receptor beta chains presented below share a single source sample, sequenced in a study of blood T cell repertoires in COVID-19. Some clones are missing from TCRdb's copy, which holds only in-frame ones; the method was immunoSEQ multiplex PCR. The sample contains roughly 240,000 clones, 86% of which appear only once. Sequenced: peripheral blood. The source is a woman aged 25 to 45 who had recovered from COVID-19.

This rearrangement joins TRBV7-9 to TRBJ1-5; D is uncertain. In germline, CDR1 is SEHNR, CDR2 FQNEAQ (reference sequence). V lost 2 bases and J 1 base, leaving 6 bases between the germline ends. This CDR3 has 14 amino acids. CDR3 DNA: TGTGCCAGCAGCTTAACACAGAGCAATCAGCCCCAGCATTTT. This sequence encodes CASSLTQSNQPQHF.

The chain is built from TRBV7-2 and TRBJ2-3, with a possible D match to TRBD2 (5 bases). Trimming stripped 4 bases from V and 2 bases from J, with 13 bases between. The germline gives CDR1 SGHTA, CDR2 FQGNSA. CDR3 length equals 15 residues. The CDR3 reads CASSSERISTDTQYF. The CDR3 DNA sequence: TGTGCCAGCAGCTCCGAGCGGATCTCCACAGATACGCAGTATTTT. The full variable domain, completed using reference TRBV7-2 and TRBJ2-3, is GAGVSQSPSNKVTEKGKDVELRCDPISGHTALYWYRQSLGQGLEFLIYFQGNSAPDKSGLPSDRFSAERTGGSVSTLTIQRTQQEDSAVYLCASSSERISTDTQYFGPGTRLTVL.

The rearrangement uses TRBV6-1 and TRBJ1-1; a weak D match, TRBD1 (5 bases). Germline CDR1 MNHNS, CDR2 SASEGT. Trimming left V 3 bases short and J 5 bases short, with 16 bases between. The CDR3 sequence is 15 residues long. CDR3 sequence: CASSETGVGRTEAFF. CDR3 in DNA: TGTGCCAGCAGTGAGACGGGGGTAGGACGAACTGAAGCTTTCTTT.

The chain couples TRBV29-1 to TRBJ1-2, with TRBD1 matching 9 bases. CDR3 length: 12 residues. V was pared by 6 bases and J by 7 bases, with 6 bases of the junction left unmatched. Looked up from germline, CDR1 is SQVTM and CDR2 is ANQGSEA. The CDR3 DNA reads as TGCAGCGTCTGGACAGGGGAGGGTGGCTACACCTTC. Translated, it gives CSVWTGEGGYTF.

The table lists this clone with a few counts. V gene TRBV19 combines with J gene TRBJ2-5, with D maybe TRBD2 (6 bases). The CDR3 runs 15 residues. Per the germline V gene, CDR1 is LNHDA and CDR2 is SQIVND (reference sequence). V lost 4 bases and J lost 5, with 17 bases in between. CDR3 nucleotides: TGTGCCAGTAGTACCCCGGGACTCCCAGGGGAGACCCAGTACTTC. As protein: CASSTPGLPGETQYF. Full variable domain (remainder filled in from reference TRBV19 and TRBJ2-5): DGGITQSPKYLFRKEGQNVTLSCEQNLNHDAMYWYRQDPGQGLRLIYYSQIVNDFQKGDIAEGYSVSREKKESFPLTVTSAQKNPTAFYLCASSTPGLPGETQYFGPGTRLLVL.

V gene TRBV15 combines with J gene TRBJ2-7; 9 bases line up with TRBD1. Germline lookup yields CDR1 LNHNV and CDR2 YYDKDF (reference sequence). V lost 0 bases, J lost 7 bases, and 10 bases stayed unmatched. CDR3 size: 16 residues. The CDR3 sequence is CATSREGYRTGVEQYF. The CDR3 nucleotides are TGTGCCACCAGCAGAGAAGGGTACCGGACAGGGGTGGAGCAGTACTTC.

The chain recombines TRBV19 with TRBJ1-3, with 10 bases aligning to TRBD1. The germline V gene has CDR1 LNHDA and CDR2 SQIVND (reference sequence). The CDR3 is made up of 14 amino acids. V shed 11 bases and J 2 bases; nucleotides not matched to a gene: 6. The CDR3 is CASQGQGAGNTIYF. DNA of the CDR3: TGTGCCTCCCAAGGACAGGGGGCTGGAAACACCATATATTTT.

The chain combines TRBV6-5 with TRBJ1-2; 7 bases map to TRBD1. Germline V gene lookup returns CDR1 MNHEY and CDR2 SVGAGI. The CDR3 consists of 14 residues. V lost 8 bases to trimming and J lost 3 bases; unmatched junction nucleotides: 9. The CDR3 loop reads CASARQGPYYGYTF. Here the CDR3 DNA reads TGTGCCAGCGCGAGACAGGGTCCTTACTATGGCTACACCTTC.

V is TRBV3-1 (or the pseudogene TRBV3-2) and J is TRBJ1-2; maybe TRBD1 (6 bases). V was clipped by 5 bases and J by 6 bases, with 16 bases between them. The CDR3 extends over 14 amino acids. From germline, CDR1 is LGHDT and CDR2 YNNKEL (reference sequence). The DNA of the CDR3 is TGTGCCAGCAGCACGAGCCGGGACATGCATGGCTACACCTTC. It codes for CASSTSRDMHGYTF.

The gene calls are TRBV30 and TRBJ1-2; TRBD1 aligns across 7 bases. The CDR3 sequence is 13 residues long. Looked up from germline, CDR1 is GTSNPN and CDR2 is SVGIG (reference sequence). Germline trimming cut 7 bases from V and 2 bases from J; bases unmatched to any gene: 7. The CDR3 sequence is CAFTGDVNYGYTF. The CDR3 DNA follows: TGTGCCTTTACAGGGGACGTAAACTATGGCTACACCTTC.

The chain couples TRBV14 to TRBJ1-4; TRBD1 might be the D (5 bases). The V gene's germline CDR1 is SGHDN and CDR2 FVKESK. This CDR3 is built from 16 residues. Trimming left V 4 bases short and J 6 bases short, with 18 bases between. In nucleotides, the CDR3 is TGTGCCAGCAGCCCTACCGACAGTTCGGGCTATGAAAAACTGTTTTTT. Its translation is CASSPTDSSGYEKLFF. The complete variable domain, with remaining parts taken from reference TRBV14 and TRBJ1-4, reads EAGVTQFPSHSVIEKGQTVTLRCDPISGHDNLYWYRRVMGKEIKFLLHFVKESKQDESGMPNNRFLAERTGGTYSTLKVQPAELEDSGVYFCASSPTDSSGYEKLFFGSGTQLSVL.

In DNA, the CDR3 is TGTGCCAGCAGTCCGAACAGGGGGCGGTACACTGAAGCTTTCTTT. Protein sequence: CASSPNRGRYTEAFF. The chain employs TRBV14 and TRBJ1-1; 9 bases agree with TRBD1. The CDR3 sequence is 15 residues long. V shed 6 bases and J 3 bases; nucleotides not matched to a gene: 8. Germline lookup yields CDR1 SGHDN and CDR2 FVKESK.

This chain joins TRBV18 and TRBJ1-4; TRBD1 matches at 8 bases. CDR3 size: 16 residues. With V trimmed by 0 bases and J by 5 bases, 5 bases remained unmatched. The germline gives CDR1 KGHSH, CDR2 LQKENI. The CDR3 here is CASSPPIQGGNEKLFF. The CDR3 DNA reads TGTGCCAGCTCACCACCTATACAGGGGGGGAATGAAAAACTGTTTTTT.

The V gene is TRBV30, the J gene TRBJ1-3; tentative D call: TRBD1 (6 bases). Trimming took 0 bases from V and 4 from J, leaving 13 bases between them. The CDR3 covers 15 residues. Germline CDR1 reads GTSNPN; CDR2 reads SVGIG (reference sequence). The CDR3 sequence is CAWSVLGARGNTIYF. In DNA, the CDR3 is TGTGCCTGGAGTGTGTTGGGGGCGCGGGGAAACACCATATATTTT.

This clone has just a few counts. The CDR3 nucleotides are TGTGCCAGCAGCCAAGATGGGGCAGAGAGACAGCCCCAGCATTTT. Its protein product is CASSQDGAERQPQHF. The chain couples TRBV4-2 to TRBJ1-5, with D possibly TRBD1 on 5 matching bases. Germline assignment: CDR1 LGHNA and CDR2 YNFKEQ. The CDR3 totals 15 residues. Trimming pared 0 bases from V and 7 bases from J, leaving 13 bases between.

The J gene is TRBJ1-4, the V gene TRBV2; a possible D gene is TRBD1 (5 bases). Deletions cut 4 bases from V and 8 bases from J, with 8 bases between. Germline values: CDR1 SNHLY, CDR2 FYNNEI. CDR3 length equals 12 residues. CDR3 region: CASSGHREKLFF. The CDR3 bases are TGTGCCAGCAGTGGGCACAGGGAAAAACTGTTTTTT.

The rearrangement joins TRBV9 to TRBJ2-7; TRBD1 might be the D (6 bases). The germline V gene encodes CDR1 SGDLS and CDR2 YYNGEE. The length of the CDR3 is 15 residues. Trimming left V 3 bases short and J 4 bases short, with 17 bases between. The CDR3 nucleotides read TGTGCCAGCAGCGCAAGAAGTGGACAGACTTACGAGCAGTACTTC. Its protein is CASSARSGQTYEQYF.

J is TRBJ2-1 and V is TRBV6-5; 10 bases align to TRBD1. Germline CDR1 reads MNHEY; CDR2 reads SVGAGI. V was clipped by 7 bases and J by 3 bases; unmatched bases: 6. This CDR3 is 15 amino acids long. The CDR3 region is CASKAGTGDYNEQFF. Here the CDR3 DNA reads TGTGCCAGCAAAGCCGGGACAGGGGACTACAATGAGCAGTTCTTC.

Here the CDR3 DNA reads TGTGCCAGCAGCATAGGGCCGAACACTGAAGCTTTCTTT. This encodes CASSIGPNTEAFF. This chain links TRBV7-2 with TRBJ1-1; D gene unclear. The CDR3 is 13 residues long. Germline V CDR1 and CDR2: SGHTA, FQGNSA. V dropped 5 bases and J dropped 1 base, with 8 bases sitting between them.

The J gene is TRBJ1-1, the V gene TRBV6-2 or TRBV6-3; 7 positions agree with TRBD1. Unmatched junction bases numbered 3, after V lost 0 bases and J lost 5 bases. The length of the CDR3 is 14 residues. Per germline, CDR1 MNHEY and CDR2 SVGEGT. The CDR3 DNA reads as TGTGCCAGCAGTTACTCGACAGGGCGAACTGAAGCTTTCTTT. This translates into CASSYSTGRTEAFF.

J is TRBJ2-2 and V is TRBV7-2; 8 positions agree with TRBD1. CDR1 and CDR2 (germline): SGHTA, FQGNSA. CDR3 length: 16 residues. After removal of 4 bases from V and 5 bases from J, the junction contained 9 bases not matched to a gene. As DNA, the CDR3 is TGTGCCAGCAGCTGGGGGACAGGAGTAACGACCGGGGAGCTGTTTTTT. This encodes CASSWGTGVTTGELFF. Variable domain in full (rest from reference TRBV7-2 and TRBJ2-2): GAGVSQSPSNKVTEKGKDVELRCDPISGHTALYWYRQSLGQGLEFLIYFQGNSAPDKSGLPSDRFSAERTGGSVSTLTIQRTQQEDSAVYLCASSWGTGVTTGELFFGEGSRLTVL.

CDR3 bases: TGCGCCAGCAGAAATCCCAGCGGGGGCACAGATACGCAGTATTTT. It encodes CASRNPSGGTDTQYF. The rearrangement uses TRBV5-1 and TRBJ2-3; 7 positions agree with TRBD2. CDR3 size: 15 residues. The V segment lost 5 bases and the J segment 1 base; nucleotides outside the gene matches: 7. Germline V gene lookup returns CDR1 SGHRS and CDR2 YFSETQ.

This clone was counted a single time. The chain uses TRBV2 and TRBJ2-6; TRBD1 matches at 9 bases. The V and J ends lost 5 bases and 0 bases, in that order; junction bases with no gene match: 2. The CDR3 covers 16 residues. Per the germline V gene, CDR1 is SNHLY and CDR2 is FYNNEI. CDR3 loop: CASSTGGPSGANVLTF. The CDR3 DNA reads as TGTGCCAGCAGTACAGGGGGCCCCTCTGGGGCCAACGTCCTGACTTTC.

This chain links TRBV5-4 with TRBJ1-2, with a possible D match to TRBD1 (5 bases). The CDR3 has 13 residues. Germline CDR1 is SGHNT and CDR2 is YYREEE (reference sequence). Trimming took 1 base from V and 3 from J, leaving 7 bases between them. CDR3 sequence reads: CASSLSRDYGYTF. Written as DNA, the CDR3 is TGTGCCAGCAGCTTGTCCAGGGACTATGGCTACACCTTC.